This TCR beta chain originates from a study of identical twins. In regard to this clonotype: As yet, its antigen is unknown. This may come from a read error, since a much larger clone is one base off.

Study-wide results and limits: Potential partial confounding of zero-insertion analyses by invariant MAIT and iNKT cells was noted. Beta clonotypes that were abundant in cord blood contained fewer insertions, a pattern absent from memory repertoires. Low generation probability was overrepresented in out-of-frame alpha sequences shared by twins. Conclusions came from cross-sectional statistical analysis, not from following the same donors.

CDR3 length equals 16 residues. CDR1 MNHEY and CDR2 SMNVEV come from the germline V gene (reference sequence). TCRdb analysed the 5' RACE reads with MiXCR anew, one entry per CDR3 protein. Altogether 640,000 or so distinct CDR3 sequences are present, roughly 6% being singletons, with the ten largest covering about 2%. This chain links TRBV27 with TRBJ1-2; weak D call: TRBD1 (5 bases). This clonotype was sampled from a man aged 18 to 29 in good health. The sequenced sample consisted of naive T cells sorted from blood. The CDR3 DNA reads TGTGCCAGCGGTTTACTTGGACCGCAGGACAAGGCAGGCTACACCTTC. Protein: CASGLLGPQDKAGYTF.